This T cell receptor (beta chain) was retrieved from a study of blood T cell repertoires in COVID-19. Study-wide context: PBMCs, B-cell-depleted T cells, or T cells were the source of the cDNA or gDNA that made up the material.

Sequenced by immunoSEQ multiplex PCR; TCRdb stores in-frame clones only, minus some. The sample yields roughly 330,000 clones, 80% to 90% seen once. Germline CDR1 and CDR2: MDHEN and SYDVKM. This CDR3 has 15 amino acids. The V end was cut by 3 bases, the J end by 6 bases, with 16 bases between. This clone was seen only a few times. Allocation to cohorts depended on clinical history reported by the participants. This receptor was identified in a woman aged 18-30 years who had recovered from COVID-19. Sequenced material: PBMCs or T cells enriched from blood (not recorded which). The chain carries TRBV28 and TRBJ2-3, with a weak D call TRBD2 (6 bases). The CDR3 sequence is CASSFSGGTRDTQYF. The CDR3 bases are TGTGCCAGCAGTTTTAGTGGAGGGACTCGGGATACGCAGTATTTT.